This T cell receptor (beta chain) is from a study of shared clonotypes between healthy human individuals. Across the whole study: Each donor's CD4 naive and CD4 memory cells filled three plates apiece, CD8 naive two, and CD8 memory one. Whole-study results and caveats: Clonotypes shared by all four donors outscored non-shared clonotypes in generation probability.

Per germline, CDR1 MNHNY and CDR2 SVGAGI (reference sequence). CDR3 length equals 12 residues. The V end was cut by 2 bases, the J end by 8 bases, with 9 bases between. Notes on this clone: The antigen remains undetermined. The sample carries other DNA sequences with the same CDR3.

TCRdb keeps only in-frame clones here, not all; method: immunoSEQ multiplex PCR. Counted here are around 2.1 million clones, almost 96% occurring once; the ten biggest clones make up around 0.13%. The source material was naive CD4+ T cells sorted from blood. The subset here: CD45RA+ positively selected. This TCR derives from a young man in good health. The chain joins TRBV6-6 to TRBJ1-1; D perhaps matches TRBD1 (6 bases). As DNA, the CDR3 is TGTGCCAGCAGTTACATGGGACAAGAAGCTTTCTTT. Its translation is CASSYMGQEAFF.